Below, 13 T cell receptor beta chains from the same sample are listed, as sequenced in a study of technical replicates of blood from a few donors. Produced via immunoSEQ multiplex PCR; TCRdb's table is partial and in-frame only. The sample records 65,000 to 90,000 clones, around 94% being singletons. The sequencing input was T cells isolated from PBMCs. The receptors were gathered from a human donor in good health.

The rearrangement links TRBV6-5 to TRBJ1-4; TRBD1 might be the D (6 bases). In germline, CDR1 is MNHEY, CDR2 SVGAGI. V was cut by 0 bases and J by 6 bases, with 14 bases left in between. The CDR3 length is 16 residues. The CDR3 sequence is CASSYSTGTSHEKLFF. In DNA form, the CDR3 reads TGTGCCAGCAGTTACTCTACCGGGACAAGTCATGAAAAACTGTTTTTT.

V gene TRBV27 combines with J gene TRBJ2-2; 7 nucleotides line up with TRBD2. With 7 bases clipped from V and 6 bases from J, the junction kept 14 bases outside the gene matches. The CDR3 runs to 16 residues. Germline V gene sequence: CDR1 MNHEY, CDR2 SMNVEV (reference sequence). CDR3 DNA: TGTGCCAGCACCTTTAGGCCCTTGGGGGGGGCCGGGGAGCTGTTTTTT. This codes for CASTFRPLGGAGELFF.

The rearrangement links TRBV6-5 to TRBJ1-1; weak D call: TRBD1 (5 bases). The CDR3 extends over 14 amino acids. V was shortened by 2 bases and J by 5 bases, with 12 bases between the two germline ends. Germline V gene data show CDR1 as MNHEY and CDR2 as SVGAGI. The CDR3 region is CASSYGAGGTEAFF. The CDR3 DNA is TGTGCCAGCAGTTACGGGGCAGGTGGGACTGAAGCTTTCTTT.

CDR3 sequence: CASSPGTVFSYNEQFF. The CDR3 DNA is TGTGCCAGCAGCCCAGGGACAGTTTTCTCCTACAATGAGCAGTTCTTC. The chain recombines TRBV7-9 with TRBJ2-1, with 7 bases aligning to TRBD1. The CDR3 spans 16 residues. CDR1 and CDR2 from the germline V gene are SEHNR and FQNEAQ (reference sequence). The V gene end was trimmed by 5 bases and the J gene end by 0 bases; junction bases not matched to a gene: 7. Drawing the rest from reference TRBV7-9 and TRBJ2-1, the complete variable domain is DTGVSQNPRHKITKRGQNVTFRCDPISEHNRLYWYRQTLGQGPEFLTYFQNEAQLEKSRLLSDRFSAERPKGSFSTLEIQRTEQGDSAMYLCASSPGTVFSYNEQFFGPGTRLTVL.

The chain employs TRBV19 and TRBJ2-3; D gene unclear. The germline V and J ends were trimmed by 6 bases and 4 bases, with 5 bases remaining between them. Germline assignment: CDR1 LNHDA and CDR2 SQIVND (reference sequence). This CDR3 has 11 residues. The DNA for the CDR3 is TGTGCCAGTAGCTCTCCAGATACGCAGTATTTT. Amino acid sequence: CASSSPDTQYF.

The genes are TRBV4-2 and TRBJ2-7; TRBD1 matches at 10 bases. Germline V gene sequence: CDR1 LGHNA, CDR2 YNFKEQ. V gave up 4 bases and J gave up 3 bases; unmatched junction bases: 18. CDR3 length: 19 amino acids. CDR3 sequence reads: CASSPYGAEGGTGDYEQYF. CDR3 DNA sequence: TGTGCCAGCAGCCCTTACGGGGCGGAAGGTGGGACAGGGGACTACGAGCAGTACTTC.

This clone was picked up one time. The V call is TRBV2, the J call TRBJ1-2, with 8 nucleotides matching TRBD1. The V segment lost 0 bases and the J segment 1 base; nucleotides outside the gene matches: 7. From germline, CDR1 is SNHLY and CDR2 FYNNEI. The CDR3 is made up of 17 amino acids. The CDR3 spells CASSEAAGGPLNYGYTF. As DNA, the CDR3 is TGTGCCAGCAGTGAAGCGGCAGGGGGCCCTCTTAACTATGGCTACACCTTC. Drawing the rest from reference TRBV2 and TRBJ1-2, the complete variable domain is EPEVTQTPSHQVTQMGQEVILRCVPISNHLYFYWYRQILGQKVEFLVSFYNNEISEKSEIFDDQFSVERPDGSNFTLKIRSTKLEDSAMYFCASSEAAGGPLNYGYTFGSGTRLTVV.

This sequence joins TRBV6-6 and TRBJ1-3, with D hard to call. V lost 5 bases, J lost 0 bases, and 5 bases lay in between. This CDR3 region has 13 residues. Germline CDR1 MNHNY, CDR2 SVGAGI (reference sequence). CDR3 in amino acids: CASSASSGNTIYF. The CDR3 nucleotides read TGTGCCAGCAGTGCCAGCTCTGGAAACACCATATATTTT.

The J gene is TRBJ2-7, the V gene TRBV28, with D maybe TRBD1 (6 bases). Trimming cost V 7 bases and J 3 bases, with 16 bases left between them. Looked up from germline, CDR1 is MDHEN and CDR2 is SYDVKM. The length of the CDR3 is 14 residues. CDR3 amino acids: CASTPRTANYEQYF. The CDR3 region has the DNA TGTGCCAGCACCCCGAGGACAGCCAACTACGAGCAGTACTTC.

This clone was seen only once. The V and J genes are TRBV28 and TRBJ2-7; 10 bases agree with TRBD2. After removal of 6 bases from V and 2 bases from J, the junction contained 1 base not matched to a gene. The germline gives CDR1 MDHEN, CDR2 SYDVKM. CDR3 length equals 13 residues. The CDR3 nucleotides read TGTGCCAGCAGCCTAGCGGGAGCCTACGAGCAGTACTTC. This translates into CASSLAGAYEQYF.

The gene calls are TRBV10-3 and TRBJ2-7; 10 bases align to TRBD2. Germline values: CDR1 ENHRY, CDR2 SYGVKD. The CDR3 length is 15 residues. The ends lost 6 bases at V and 1 base at J; junction bases unmatched: 6. The CDR3 region has the DNA TGTGCCATCAGGTATATAGCGGGAGGTTCCTACGAGCAGTACTTC. Translating gives CAIRYIAGGSYEQYF.

The V and J genes are TRBV25-1 and TRBJ1-1; 7 nucleotides agree with TRBD1. Germline CDR1 MGHDK, CDR2 SYGVNS. The V segment lost 2 bases and the J segment 1 base; nucleotides outside the gene matches: 7. CDR3 length: 16 amino acids. The chain's CDR3 is CASSEPGTAANTEAFF. In DNA form, the CDR3 reads TGTGCCAGCAGTGAACCCGGGACAGCTGCGAACACTGAAGCTTTCTTT.

The chain joins TRBV5-1 to TRBJ1-5, with unresolved D. Germline V gene lookup returns CDR1 SGHRS and CDR2 YFSETQ. This CDR3 contains 15 residues. The germline V and J ends were trimmed by 0 bases and 0 bases, with 7 bases remaining between them. The CDR3 DNA sequence: TGCGCCAGCAGCTTGGCCGGGTATAGCAATCAGCCCCAGCATTTT. Encoded protein: CASSLAGYSNQPQHF.